Below, 16 T cell receptor beta chains from the same sample are listed, as sequenced in a study of T cell responses to AZD1222 COVID-19 vaccine. Generated by immunoSEQ multiplex PCR, the TCRdb table keeps only in-frame clones and is missing some. The profile covers about 110,000 clones, with 87% appearing a single time and under 3.5% taken by the ten largest. The sample consisted of peripheral blood, taken on day 0 of AZD1222 vaccination. The receptor source for this set is an adult in good health.

The chain combines TRBV29-1 with TRBJ2-7; 7 bases align to TRBD1. Trimming removed 7 bases from V and 5 bases from J; junction bases left unmatched: 11. Looked up from germline, CDR1 is SQVTM and CDR2 is ANQGSEA. The CDR3 is 13 residues long. CDR3 in DNA: TGCAGCGCCCTCTCGGACAGGACTGACGAGCAGTACTTC. This gives the protein CSALSDRTDEQYF.

To note about this clone: One junction end disagrees with the germline gene, perhaps due to a read error. The chain couples TRBV7-7 to TRBJ1-3; D gene unclear. Germline V gene data show CDR1 as SSHAT and CDR2 as FNYEAQ (reference sequence). The CDR3 runs 15 residues. The CDR3 sequence is CASSLDLGSGNTIYF. The CDR3 coding sequence is TGTGCTAGCAGCTTAGATCTCGGCTCTGGAAACACCATATATTTT.

The J gene is TRBJ1-4, the V gene TRBV7-9; unclear D gene. Looked up from germline, CDR1 is SEHNR and CDR2 is FQNEAQ (reference sequence). V was trimmed by 5 bases and J by 8 bases, leaving 9 bases between them. The CDR3 consists of 12 residues. The CDR3 is CASSLIEEKLFF. CDR3 DNA: TGTGCCAGCAGCCTGATAGAGGAAAAACTGTTTTTT.

The genes are TRBV6-5 and TRBJ2-7; 8 nucleotides agree with TRBD2. The CDR3 totals 13 residues. From germline, CDR1 is MNHEY and CDR2 SVGAGI. V shed 6 bases, J shed 5 bases, and the junction held 6 bases outside the gene matches. The CDR3 here is CASSPRGGHEQYF. DNA for the CDR3: TGTGCCAGCAGCCCCCGGGGGGGGCACGAGCAGTACTTC.

This CDR3 reads CASGDFPGQSFGSNQPQHF. DNA for the CDR3: TGTGCCAGCGGCGACTTTCCGGGACAAAGTTTCGGGAGCAATCAGCCCCAGCATTTT. The V and J genes are TRBV18 and TRBJ1-5; a weak D match, TRBD1 (6 bases). V lost 8 bases and J lost 1, with 27 bases in between. The germline V gene has CDR1 KGHSH and CDR2 LQKENI. The CDR3 covers 19 residues.

Notes on this clone: A much bigger clone sits one base away, suggesting this may be a read error. This chain connects TRBV12-3 or TRBV12-4 to TRBJ1-6; the D is unclear. The length of the CDR3 is 13 residues. CDR3 DNA sequence: TGTGTCAGCAGCCTGGGTGTGGGGTCACCCCTCCACTTT. Protein sequence: CVSSLGVGSPLHF.

V is TRBV28 and J is TRBJ1-5; 9 nucleotides align to TRBD1. J was trimmed by 4 bases and V by 7 bases; bases with no gene match: 8. This CDR3 contains 15 residues. Looked up from germline, CDR1 is MDHEN and CDR2 is SYDVKM. The CDR3 bases are TGTGCCAGCACGTCGGGACAGGGACCAAATCAGCCCCAGCATTTT. It specifies CASTSGQGPNQPQHF.

There are a few counts of this clone. This sequence joins TRBV5-4 and TRBJ2-5, with a possible D match to TRBD1 (5 bases). The CDR3 has 17 residues. V lost 1 base to trimming and J lost 5 bases, with 21 bases between them. CDR1 is SGHNT, CDR2 YYREEE, per germline (reference sequence). CDR3 loop: CASSLLSQGRNRETQYF. The CDR3 bases are TGTGCCAGCAGCTTGCTCAGTCAGGGCAGGAATAGGGAGACCCAGTACTTC.

The chain uses TRBV7-9 and TRBJ2-1; TRBD2 aligns across 7 bases. Losses at the gene ends were 7 bases for V and 2 bases for J; bases not matched to a gene: 8. The CDR3 length is 15 residues. The germline gives CDR1 SEHNR, CDR2 FQNEAQ (reference sequence). In DNA form, the CDR3 reads TGTGCCAGCACCCCTGGCGGGAGCCCCTACAATGAGCAGTTCTTC. Translated, it gives CASTPGGSPYNEQFF.

J is TRBJ1-3 and V is TRBV13, with D perhaps matching TRBD1 (6 bases). V dropped 0 bases and J dropped 1 base, with 13 bases sitting between them. This CDR3 is built from 17 residues. Germline-derived CDR1 and CDR2 are PRHDT and FYEKMQ (reference sequence). For the CDR3, the DNA is TGTGCCAGCAGCTTAGGCTTACAGGGACGATCTGGAAACACCATATATTTT. The encoded protein is CASSLGLQGRSGNTIYF.

The genes are TRBV19 and TRBJ2-7; D might be TRBD2 (5 bases). This CDR3 region has 13 residues. Trimming left V 4 bases short and J 2 bases short, with 9 bases between. Germline V gene sequence: CDR1 LNHDA, CDR2 SQIVND (reference sequence). Here the CDR3 reads CASSSGLPYEQYF. DNA for the CDR3: TGTGCCAGTAGTAGCGGGCTCCCCTACGAGCAGTACTTC.

This sequence joins TRBV28 and TRBJ1-4; a weak D match, TRBD1 (6 bases). The germline gives CDR1 MDHEN, CDR2 SYDVKM. The CDR3 sequence is 14 residues long. Between the trimmed V and J ends, which lost 6 bases and 0 bases, there was a span of 8 bases. The CDR3 reads CASRSGATNEKLFF. The CDR3 bases are TGTGCCAGCAGATCAGGGGCAACTAATGAAAAACTGTTTTTT. Together with reference TRBV28 and TRBJ1-4, the CDR3 gives the full variable domain: DVKVTQSSRYLVKRTGEKVFLECVQDMDHENMFWYRQDPGLGLRLIYFSYDVKMKEKGDIPEGYSVSREKKERFSLILESASTNQTSMYLCASRSGATNEKLFFGSGTQLSVL.

V is TRBV23-1 and J is TRBJ1-1; D not resolved. TRBV23-1 is treated as an ORF (open reading frame) with a function not yet certain. The length of the CDR3 is 18 residues. V was cut by 0 bases and J by 2 bases, with 19 bases left in between. In DNA form, the CDR3 reads TGCGCCAGCAGTCAATCTTCTGGCGCGACGACTATCAACACTGAAGCTTTCTTT. It codes for CASSQSSGATTINTEAFF.

This clone was counted a few times. The J gene is TRBJ1-2, the V gene TRBV6-5; 7 bases fit TRBD1. The germline CDR1 and CDR2 sequences are MNHEY and SVGAGI. V shed 7 bases, J shed 4 bases, and the junction held 12 bases outside the gene matches. The CDR3 length is 15 residues. CDR3 DNA sequence: TGTGCCAGCAACCCCATAGGGGGGACAGCCTATGGCTACACCTTC. Encoded protein: CASNPIGGTAYGYTF.

The chain carries TRBV19 and TRBJ1-3; D is undetermined. CDR1 and CDR2 from the germline V gene are LNHDA and SQIVND (reference sequence). This CDR3 region has 16 residues. V shed 5 bases and J shed 2 bases, with 16 bases lying between them. The CDR3 here is CASSEDYPGPGNTIYF. The CDR3 region has the DNA TGTGCCAGTAGTGAGGACTATCCCGGGCCTGGAAACACCATATATTTT.

The chain combines TRBV27 with TRBJ1-5; TRBD1 matches 7 bases. Germline V gene lookup returns CDR1 MNHEY and CDR2 SMNVEV (reference sequence). Trimming took 5 bases from V and 7 from J; bases not matched to a gene: 17. This CDR3 has 17 amino acids. The CDR3 is CASSPPDRVGGKQPQHF. DNA for the CDR3: TGTGCCAGCAGTCCACCCGACAGGGTGGGTGGTAAACAGCCCCAGCATTTT.